Sequencing of this T cell receptor (beta chain) was carried out in a study of cytomegalovirus exposure and HLA in healthy donors. Primers included in the PCR were 60 Vbeta and 13 Jbeta primers. Clones were read by immunoSEQ multiplex PCR, and TCRdb kept only the in-frame ones, dropping some. Of some 160,000 clones in the sample, around 84% were seen once. The V gene's germline CDR1 is MNHNY and CDR2 SVGAGI (reference sequence). V lost 9 bases to trimming and J lost 1 base, with 9 bases between them. The CDR3 covers 12 residues. The clonotype was recovered from a man in his fifties or sixties in good health and CMV-seropositive. The chain employs TRBV6-6 and TRBJ1-1; D uncertain. The sequencing sample was made of PBMCs. The CDR3 sequence: CASGEGNTEAFF. CDR3 nucleotide sequence: TGTGCCAGTGGGGAGGGGAACACTGAAGCTTTCTTT.